The 18 T cell receptor beta chains given below trace back to one sample, sequenced in a study of shared clonotypes between healthy human individuals. The assay was immunoSEQ multiplex PCR, and TCRdb's table has in-frame clones only and misses some. Among a few hundred thousand clones, approximately 71% were seen once, and the ten largest hold around 13%. Sequenced material: PBMCs. The receptors originated from a woman aged 40 to 50 in good health. Some clones in this sample may be carry-over from other donors' samples.

The rearrangement joins TRBV7-9 to TRBJ1-5; unclear D gene. V was pared by 3 bases and J by 0 bases, with 6 bases between. The CDR3 is 14 residues long. Germline loops: CDR1 SEHNR, CDR2 FQNEAQ (reference sequence). CDR3 nucleotide sequence: TGTGCCAGCAGCTTCTCCGATAGCAATCAGCCCCAGCATTTT. This gives the protein CASSFSDSNQPQHF.

To note about this clone: This likely reflects a read error, since a far larger clone is one base away. The V call is TRBV29-1, the J call TRBJ2-7; tentative D call: TRBD1 (6 bases). Germline V gene data show CDR1 as SQVTM and CDR2 as ANQGSEA. CDR3 size: 14 residues. Trimming took 6 bases from V and 3 from J, leaving 18 bases between them. The CDR3 region has the DNA TGCAGCGTCCGGACAGCCAGAACTTTCTACGAGCAGTACTTC. It translates to CSVRTARTFYEQYF.

A single count supports this clone. The rearrangement uses TRBV5-5 and TRBJ2-5; 7 nucleotides align to TRBD1. Per the germline V gene, CDR1 is SGHKS and CDR2 is YYEKEE (reference sequence). V was pared by 3 bases and J by 2 bases, with 7 bases of the junction left unmatched. The CDR3 extends over 15 amino acids. The CDR3 reads CASSSFRTGQETQYF. CDR3 DNA sequence: TGTGCCAGCAGCTCCTTCAGGACAGGACAAGAGACCCAGTACTTC.

This sequence joins TRBV5-1 and TRBJ2-6, with D perhaps matching TRBD1 (5 bases). Trimming took 0 bases from V and 2 from J, leaving 9 bases between them. CDR1 SGHRS and CDR2 YFSETQ come from the germline V gene. This CDR3 has 16 amino acids. CDR3: CASSLGLGAGANVLTF. Here the CDR3 DNA reads TGCGCCAGCAGCTTGGGTTTAGGGGCTGGGGCCAACGTCCTGACTTTC.

The rearrangement joins TRBV18 to TRBJ2-5, with a tentative D call TRBD2 (6 bases). The end of the DNA is better explained by TRBJ2-7, so the J call may be wrong. The germline V gene encodes CDR1 KGHSH and CDR2 LQKENI. There are 15 residues in the CDR3. The CDR3 coding sequence is TGTGCCAGCTCACCGGTAGCGGTTAGCTCCTACGAGCAGTACTTC. It translates to CASSPVAVSSYEQYF.

This chain joins TRBV6-4 and TRBJ2-1; 7 bases map to TRBD2. CDR1 and CDR2 (germline): MRHNA, SNTAGT. V lost 5 bases, J lost 5 bases, and 9 bases stayed unmatched. The CDR3 has 15 amino acids. The CDR3 protein is CASSPSGAEDNEQFF. DNA of the CDR3: TGTGCCAGCAGTCCTAGCGGCGCAGAGGACAATGAGCAGTTCTTC.

This rearrangement joins TRBV9 to TRBJ1-3, with 8 bases aligning to TRBD1. The germline V gene has CDR1 SGDLS and CDR2 YYNGEE. This CDR3 is built from 16 residues. Trimming removed 2 bases from V and 1 base from J; junction bases left unmatched: 5. The CDR3 loop reads CASSVDRAQSGNTIYF. Written as DNA, the CDR3 is TGTGCCAGCAGCGTGGACAGGGCCCAATCTGGAAACACCATATATTTT.

The CDR3, as DNA: TGCGCCAGCAGCCAATCCCCTACGATCGGGGGACAGCGATTCTACGAGCAGTACTTC. Its translation: CASSQSPTIGGQRFYEQYF. V is TRBV4-1 and J is TRBJ2-7; a weak D match, TRBD1 (7 bases). The germline CDR1 and CDR2 sequences are MGHRA and YSYEKL. The V gene lost 2 bases and the J gene lost 3 bases, with 26 bases spanning the gap. The CDR3 has 19 amino acids.

This rearrangement joins TRBV27 to TRBJ1-1, with 10 bases aligning to TRBD1. V dropped 5 bases and J dropped 6; count of bases not matched to a gene: 9. This CDR3 spans 15 amino acids. Germline loops: CDR1 MNHEY, CDR2 SMNVEV (reference sequence). In DNA form, the CDR3 reads TGTGCCAGCAGTACCTCCGGGACAGGGGCCGCTGAAGCTTTCTTT. Translating it yields CASSTSGTGAAEAFF.

The rearrangement joins TRBV5-1 to TRBJ2-5; D call uncertain. V was clipped by 1 base and J by 4 bases, with 8 bases between them. Germline values: CDR1 SGHRS, CDR2 YFSETQ. CDR3 length: 13 amino acids. The DNA of the CDR3 is TGCGCCAGCAGCTTGTTCCGGGCAGAGACCCAGTACTTC. Amino acid sequence: CASSLFRAETQYF.

This chain links TRBV5-4 with TRBJ1-4; D call uncertain. The V gene's germline CDR1 is SGHNT and CDR2 YYREEE (reference sequence). There are 15 residues in the CDR3. V dropped 1 base and J dropped 6 bases, with 13 bases sitting between them. The CDR3 is CASSLTSGVDEKLFF. The CDR3 nucleotides are TGTGCCAGCAGCTTGACGAGCGGGGTCGATGAAAAACTGTTTTTT.

This clone was recorded once. This sequence joins TRBV28 and TRBJ1-1; 8 bases fit TRBD1. Trimming at V came to 3 bases and at J to 12 bases, leaving 9 bases not matched to a gene. CDR3 length: 13 residues. Germline V gene lookup returns CDR1 MDHEN and CDR2 SYDVKM. The CDR3 DNA reads as TGTGCCAGCAGTTTTCCCCGGGACAGGCGGACTTTCTTT. This gives the protein CASSFPRDRRTFF.

This chain joins TRBV30 and TRBJ2-7, with a weak D call TRBD1 (6 bases). Trimming pared 6 bases from V and 2 bases from J, leaving 11 bases between. The CDR3 is 12 amino acids. Germline-derived CDR1 and CDR2 are GTSNPN and SVGIG (reference sequence). The CDR3 nucleotides read TGTGCCTGTCAGGACAGAACCTACGAGCAGTACTTC. This translates into CACQDRTYEQYF.

The V call is TRBV5-1, the J call TRBJ2-1; 7 nucleotides agree with TRBD1. The CDR3 is 13 residues long. V gave up 5 bases and J gave up 5 bases; unmatched junction bases: 4. Germline V gene lookup returns CDR1 SGHRS and CDR2 YFSETQ. In nucleotides, the CDR3 is TGCGCCAGCAGGACAGGGCTGGACAATGAGCAGTTCTTC. This gives the protein CASRTGLDNEQFF.

V and J are TRBV7-2 and TRBJ1-4, with unresolved D. CDR3 length equals 14 residues. Trimming left V 0 bases short and J 4 bases short, with 6 bases between. Germline values: CDR1 SGHTA, CDR2 FQGNSA. Written as DNA, the CDR3 is TGTGCCAGCAGCTTAGCGGGGAATAATGAAAAACTGTTTTTT. Protein product: CASSLAGNNEKLFF. Variable domain in full (rest from reference TRBV7-2 and TRBJ1-4): GAGVSQSPSNKVTEKGKDVELRCDPISGHTALYWYRQSLGQGLEFLIYFQGNSAPDKSGLPSDRFSAERTGGSVSTLTIQRTQQEDSAVYLCASSLAGNNEKLFFGSGTQLSVL.

This rearrangement joins TRBV28 to TRBJ1-2; no reliable D call. Germline CDR1 reads MDHEN; CDR2 reads SYDVKM. The V end lost 6 bases, the J end lost 7 bases, and 12 bases lay between the germline ends. This CDR3 has 12 residues. The CDR3 reads CASSTATGGYTF. The CDR3, as DNA: TGTGCCAGCAGCACAGCCACGGGTGGCTACACCTTC.

J is TRBJ2-7 and V is TRBV13, with TRBD1 matching 7 bases. The junction had 2 bases not matched to a gene; V was cut back by 1 base and J by 2 bases. This CDR3 contains 14 residues. Germline V CDR1 and CDR2: PRHDT, FYEKMQ (reference sequence). DNA for the CDR3: TGTGCCAGCAGCTTAGAGGGGGCCCCCTACGAGCAGTACTTC. Residues: CASSLEGAPYEQYF.

This clone turned up a few times. The CDR3 coding sequence is TGTGCCATCAGTGGGGAGGGGACTTATACCGGGGAGCTGTTTTTT. The encoded protein is CAISGEGTYTGELFF. The chain carries TRBV10-3 and TRBJ2-2; TRBD2 matches 7 bases. With 4 bases clipped from V and 5 bases from J, the junction kept 7 bases outside the gene matches. In germline, CDR1 is ENHRY, CDR2 SYGVKD. This CDR3 is built from 15 residues.